Each of the 14 T cell receptor beta chains below was sequenced from the same sample in a study of cytomegalovirus exposure and HLA in healthy donors. It was with 60 Vbeta and 13 Jbeta primers that the PCR ran. Produced via immunoSEQ multiplex PCR; TCRdb's table is partial and in-frame only. The repertoire holds roughly 150,000 clones, with 60% to 80% as singletons. Material: PBMCs. The receptors stem from a male donor in good health and CMV-seronegative.

The chain uses TRBV6-4 and TRBJ2-1; possible D gene TRBD1, 6 bases. This CDR3 comprises 14 residues. Trimming shortened V by 0 bases and J by 7 bases, and 10 bases separated the two germline ends. In germline, CDR1 is MRHNA, CDR2 SNTAGT. The CDR3 coding sequence is TGTGCCAGCAGTGACTCGAACAGGGTAAATGAGCAGTTCTTC. Amino acids: CASSDSNRVNEQFF.

The sample holds one count of this clone. This chain links TRBV7-3 with TRBJ2-1; 7 nucleotides match TRBD2. CDR3 length: 15 amino acids. J lost 7 bases, V lost 5 bases, and 11 bases had no gene match. Germline V gene data show CDR1 as SGHTA and CDR2 as FQGTGA. The CDR3 bases are TGTGCCAGCAGCCTCGATGGGGGGGGAGGAAATGAGCAGTTCTTC. Its translation is CASSLDGGGGNEQFF.

This sequence joins TRBV6-5 and TRBJ1-6; a possible D gene is TRBD1 (6 bases). Deletions cut 2 bases from V and 11 bases from J, with 10 bases between. This CDR3 spans 13 amino acids. The germline V gene encodes CDR1 MNHEY and CDR2 SVGAGI. CDR3 region: CASSYGTGPPLHF. The CDR3 nucleotides read TGTGCCAGCAGTTACGGTACAGGGCCACCCCTCCACTTT.

The J gene is TRBJ2-3, the V gene TRBV27, with 10 bases lining up with TRBD1. J was trimmed by 2 bases and V by 6 bases; bases with no gene match: 2. This CDR3 is built from 14 residues. CDR1 is MNHEY, CDR2 SMNVEV, per germline (reference sequence). CDR3 nucleotide sequence: TGTGCCAGCAGCGGGACAGGGGCCACAGATACGCAGTATTTT. Protein sequence: CASSGTGATDTQYF.

V is TRBV6-5 and J is TRBJ2-2; TRBD1 matches 7 bases. Germline-derived CDR1 and CDR2 are MNHEY and SVGAGI. Unmatched junction bases numbered 10, after V lost 10 bases and J lost 5 bases. CDR3 size: 14 residues. The CDR3 DNA reads as TGTGCCACCCGTCGAGGGGGCGATACCGGGGAGCTGTTTTTT. Residues: CATRRGGDTGELFF.

The chain uses TRBV27 and TRBJ1-2, with 7 bases fitting TRBD1. The trim removed 7 bases at V and 7 bases at J, leaving 9 bases unmatched. CDR3 length: 13 residues. CDR1 is MNHEY, CDR2 SMNVEV, per germline (reference sequence). CDR3 coding DNA: TGTGCCAGCACACACAGGGGACCTAGTGGCTACACCTTC. Its protein is CASTHRGPSGYTF.

This chain uses TRBV29-1 with TRBJ2-7, with D perhaps matching TRBD2 (6 bases). V lost 6 bases and J 1 base, leaving 16 bases between the germline ends. Per germline, CDR1 SQVTM and CDR2 ANQGSEA. The CDR3 totals 14 residues. CDR3 bases: TGCAGCGTGGGACCGGGACTGCAGTCCTACGAGCAGTACTTC. Its protein product is CSVGPGLQSYEQYF.

J is TRBJ2-2 and V is TRBV4-2; 7 bases are shared with TRBD1. This CDR3 is built from 13 residues. Per germline, CDR1 LGHNA and CDR2 YNFKEQ. The V segment lost 4 bases and the J segment 6 bases; nucleotides outside the gene matches: 2. In DNA form, the CDR3 reads TGTGCCAGCAGCCCAACAGGGGCCGGGGAGCTGTTTTTT. Amino acids: CASSPTGAGELFF.

The chain couples TRBV21-1 to TRBJ1-1; no DNA check was done on the table's D call, TRBD1. TRBV21-1 is recorded as a pseudogene. The CDR3 is 14 amino acids. CDR3 in DNA: TGTGCCACCTTATCAACAAAACCGAACACTGAAGCTTTCTTT. It is translated as CATLSTKPNTEAFF.

This chain's CDR3 is CASSPAGWLDTQYF. CDR3 DNA sequence: TGTGCCAGCAGCCCGGCGGGATGGTTAGATACGCAGTATTTT. The chain links TRBV27 to TRBJ2-3, with D possibly matching TRBD2 (6 bases). The CDR3 is made up of 14 amino acids. Per germline, CDR1 MNHEY and CDR2 SMNVEV (reference sequence). Trimming stripped 6 bases from V and 5 bases from J, with 15 bases between.

This clone was seen just once. The V gene is TRBV6-6, the J gene TRBJ2-7; no firm D call. Per germline, CDR1 MNHNY and CDR2 SVGAGI (reference sequence). V shed 10 bases and J shed 10 bases, with 23 bases lying between them. CDR3 length: 13 residues. The CDR3 nucleotides are TGTGCCACCACGGTCTCCCCCGCTACGAAACAGTACTTC. This sequence encodes CATTVSPATKQYF.

The J gene is TRBJ2-2, the V gene TRBV6-1; TRBD1 agrees at 8 bases. In germline, CDR1 is MNHNS, CDR2 SASEGT. There are 15 residues in the CDR3. Trimming cost V 3 bases and J 5 bases; bases outside gene matches: 5. In nucleotides, the CDR3 is TGTGCCAGCAGTGATAGGACAGGGATGACCGGGGAGCTGTTTTTT. Its protein is CASSDRTGMTGELFF.

The genes are TRBV19 and TRBJ2-1; 12 positions agree with TRBD2. The V and J ends lost 4 bases and 4 bases, in that order; junction bases with no gene match: 8. The CDR3 has 17 residues. Looked up from germline, CDR1 is LNHDA and CDR2 is SQIVND (reference sequence). The CDR3 sequence: CASSSLWTSGIYNEQFF. The CDR3 bases are TGTGCCAGTAGTAGCCTTTGGACTAGCGGGATTTACAATGAGCAGTTCTTC.

The J gene is TRBJ2-3, the V gene TRBV5-1, with TRBD2 matching 11 bases. CDR1 and CDR2 from the germline V gene are SGHRS and YFSETQ. With 7 bases clipped from V and 8 bases from J, the junction kept 15 bases outside the gene matches. The CDR3 spans 16 residues. As DNA, the CDR3 is TGCGCCAGCGGACGTTCGACTAGCGGGGTCCCGGGTACGCAGTATTTT. Translation gives CASGRSTSGVPGTQYF.